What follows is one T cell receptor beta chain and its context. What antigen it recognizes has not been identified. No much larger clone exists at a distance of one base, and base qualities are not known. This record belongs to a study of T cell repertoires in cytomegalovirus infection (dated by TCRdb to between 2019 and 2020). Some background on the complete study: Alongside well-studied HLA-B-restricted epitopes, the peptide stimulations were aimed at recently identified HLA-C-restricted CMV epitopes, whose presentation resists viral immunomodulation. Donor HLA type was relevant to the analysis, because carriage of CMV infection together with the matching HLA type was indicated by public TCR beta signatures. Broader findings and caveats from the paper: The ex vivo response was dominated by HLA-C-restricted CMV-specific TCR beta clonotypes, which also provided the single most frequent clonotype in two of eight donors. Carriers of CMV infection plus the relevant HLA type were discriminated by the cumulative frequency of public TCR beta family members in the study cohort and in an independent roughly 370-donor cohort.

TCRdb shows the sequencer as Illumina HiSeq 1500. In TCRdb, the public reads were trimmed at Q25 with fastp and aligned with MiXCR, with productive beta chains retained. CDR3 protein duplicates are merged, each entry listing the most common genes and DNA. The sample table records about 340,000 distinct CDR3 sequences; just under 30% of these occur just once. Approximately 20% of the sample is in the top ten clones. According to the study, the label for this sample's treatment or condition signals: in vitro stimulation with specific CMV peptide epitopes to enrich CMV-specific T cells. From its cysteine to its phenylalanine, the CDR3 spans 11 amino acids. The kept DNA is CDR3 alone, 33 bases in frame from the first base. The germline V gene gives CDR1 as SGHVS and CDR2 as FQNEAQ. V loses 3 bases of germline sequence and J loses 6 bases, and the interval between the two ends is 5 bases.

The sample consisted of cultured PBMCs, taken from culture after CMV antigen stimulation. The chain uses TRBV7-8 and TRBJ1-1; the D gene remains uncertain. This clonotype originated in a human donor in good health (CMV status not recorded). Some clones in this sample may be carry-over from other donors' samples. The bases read TGTGCCAGCAGCTTCGGGTCTGAAGCTTTCTTT. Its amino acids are CASSFGSEAFF.